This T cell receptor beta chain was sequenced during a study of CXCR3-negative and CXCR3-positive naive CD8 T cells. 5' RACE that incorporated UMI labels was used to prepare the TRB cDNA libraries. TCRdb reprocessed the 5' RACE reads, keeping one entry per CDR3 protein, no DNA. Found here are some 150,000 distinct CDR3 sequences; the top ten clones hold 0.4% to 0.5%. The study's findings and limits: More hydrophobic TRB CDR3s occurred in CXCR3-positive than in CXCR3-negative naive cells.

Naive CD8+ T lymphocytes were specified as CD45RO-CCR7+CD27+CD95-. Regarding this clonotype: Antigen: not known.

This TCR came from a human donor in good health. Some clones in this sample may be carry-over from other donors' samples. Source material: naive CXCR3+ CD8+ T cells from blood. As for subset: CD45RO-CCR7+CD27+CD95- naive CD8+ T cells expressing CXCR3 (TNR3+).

The CDR3 here is CASSPWSDEKLFF. V is TRBV7-9 and J is TRBJ1-4; the TCRdb call, TRBD1, lacks DNA for checking. Germline lookup yields CDR1 SEHNR and CDR2 FQNEAQ (reference sequence). This CDR3 is 13 amino acids long.